This TCR beta chain was found in a study of cytomegalovirus exposure and HLA in healthy donors. Study-level points and caveats: When the data were analyzed later, several of the most significant clusters appeared to be linked to common viral pathogens.

This CDR3 has 13 residues. Germline CDR1 and CDR2: MNHEY and SVGAGI. V lost 2 bases and J lost 4, with 6 bases in between. The PCR used 60 Vbeta and 13 Jbeta primers. Sequenced by immunoSEQ multiplex PCR; TCRdb stores in-frame clones only, minus some. Seen here are about 82,000 clones, around three fifths observed once, and the top ten hold around 16%. Worth noting for this clone: The antigen remains undetermined.

J is TRBJ1-3 and V is TRBV6-5; no firm D call. The sample comprised PBMCs. The TCR was taken from a middle-aged woman in good health and CMV-seropositive. CDR3 residues: CASSYQQGNTIYF. The CDR3 DNA reads as TGTGCCAGCAGTTACCAACAGGGAAACACCATATATTTT.